This entry lists 14 T cell receptor beta chains sequenced from one sample in a study of blood T cell repertoires in COVID-19. Some clones are missing from TCRdb's copy, which holds only in-frame ones; the method was immunoSEQ multiplex PCR. The sample includes over 300,000 clones, 80% to 90% of them seen just once. Material: peripheral blood. The receptors shown here come from a man in his forties with acute or convalescent COVID-19.

CDR3 bases: TGTGCCAGTACCGGGGACAGGGGATATAATTCACCCCTCCACTTT. Its protein product is CASTGDRGYNSPLHF. The chain combines TRBV19 with TRBJ1-6; 10 bases agree with TRBD1. Germline V lookup: CDR1 LNHDA, CDR2 SQIVND (reference sequence). The CDR3 runs 15 residues. V lost 7 bases to trimming and J lost 4 bases; unmatched junction nucleotides: 4.

By share, this clone ranks as medium-sized. The gene calls are TRBV6-4 and TRBJ2-2; maybe TRBD1 (5 bases). The V gene lost 6 bases and the J gene lost 1 base, with 6 bases spanning the gap. The CDR3 totals 13 residues. Germline V gives CDR1 MRHNA, CDR2 SNTAGT. CDR3 region: CASSTGNTGELFF. In nucleotides, the CDR3 is TGTGCCAGCAGCACAGGGAACACCGGGGAGCTGTTTTTT.

This clone was counted a single time. The chain recombines TRBV9 with TRBJ1-2; 8 bases fit TRBD1. This CDR3 contains 15 residues. Germline V gives CDR1 SGDLS, CDR2 YYNGEE. The trim removed 5 bases at V and 4 bases at J, leaving 10 bases unmatched. CDR3 loop: CASSGRGRVGYGYTF. CDR3 sequence (DNA): TGTGCCAGCAGTGGCAGGGGGCGAGTCGGCTATGGCTACACCTTC.

This sequence joins TRBV3-1 (or the pseudogene TRBV3-2) and TRBJ2-1; D not resolved. Trimming took 0 bases from V and 1 from J, leaving 7 bases between them. The germline gives CDR1 LGHDT, CDR2 YNNKEL (reference sequence). The CDR3 sequence is 15 residues long. CDR3 loop: CASSQDLVSYNEQFF. The DNA for the CDR3 is TGTGCCAGCAGCCAAGATCTCGTGTCCTACAATGAGCAGTTCTTC.

The chain is built from TRBV27 and TRBJ1-5; no clear D. CDR3 length: 14 residues. Deletions cut 1 base from V and 4 bases from J, with 8 bases between. In germline, CDR1 is MNHEY, CDR2 SMNVEV (reference sequence). CDR3 loop: CASSLFTANQPQHF. The CDR3 region has the DNA TGTGCCAGCAGTTTATTCACCGCGAATCAGCCCCAGCATTTT.

The chain recombines TRBV7-9 with TRBJ2-3; the D gene is possibly TRBD1 (7 bases). The V end lost 5 bases, the J end lost 4 bases, and 16 bases lay between the germline ends. The germline V gene has CDR1 SEHNR and CDR2 FQNEAQ (reference sequence). CDR3 length: 15 residues. Written as DNA, the CDR3 is TGTGCCAGCAGCACGGGGGACAGTGCCCCAGATACGCAGTATTTT. Translated, it gives CASSTGDSAPDTQYF. The variable domain in full, with the rest retrieved from reference TRBV7-9 and TRBJ2-3, is DTGVSQNPRHKITKRGQNVTFRCDPISEHNRLYWYRQTLGQGPEFLTYFQNEAQLEKSRLLSDRFSAERPKGSFSTLEIQRTEQGDSAMYLCASSTGDSAPDTQYFGPGTRLTVL.

The chain combines TRBV6-5 with TRBJ1-1; D call uncertain. The CDR3 length is 14 residues. Between the trimmed V and J ends, which lost 7 bases and 1 base, there was a span of 13 bases. Germline V gene data show CDR1 as MNHEY and CDR2 as SVGAGI. CDR3 in amino acids: CASIRSGANTEAFF. The CDR3 coding sequence is TGTGCCAGCATACGGTCCGGAGCGAACACTGAAGCTTTCTTT.

The chain uses TRBV7-2 and TRBJ1-5; 9 nucleotides agree with TRBD1. With 1 base clipped from V and 4 bases from J, the junction kept 2 bases outside the gene matches. The CDR3 is 15 amino acids. Germline CDR1 is SGHTA and CDR2 is FQGNSA. The CDR3: CASSLGGTGNQPQHF. The CDR3 DNA reads TGTGCCAGCAGCTTAGGGGGGACAGGGAATCAGCCCCAGCATTTT.

The J gene is TRBJ1-4, the V gene TRBV6-6, with D uncertain. This CDR3 is built from 15 residues. CDR1 and CDR2 (germline): MNHNY, SVGAGI (reference sequence). Between the trimmed V and J ends, which lost 2 bases and 13 bases, there was a span of 20 bases. Here the CDR3 DNA reads TGTGCCAGCAGTTACAATATCCGGGATAGAGAATCACTGTTTTTT. Translated: CASSYNIRDRESLFF.

The chain joins TRBV4-3 to TRBJ2-1; possible D gene TRBD1, 6 bases. The CDR3 length is 15 residues. Per the germline V gene, CDR1 is LGHNA and CDR2 is YSLEER. V was clipped by 0 bases and J by 1 base, with 7 bases between them. CDR3 protein: CASSQEGGSYNEQFF. CDR3 bases: TGCGCCAGCAGCCAAGAAGGGGGTTCCTACAATGAGCAGTTCTTC.

V usage is TRBV9 and J usage is TRBJ2-5; TRBD2 might be the D (6 bases). Between the trimmed V and J ends, which lost 5 bases and 3 bases, there was a span of 17 bases. From germline, CDR1 is SGDLS and CDR2 YYNGEE. This CDR3 has 15 amino acids. The CDR3 nucleotides are TGTGCCAGCAGTTGGGGGGTCGAAAGGGAAGAGACCCAGTACTTC. It codes for CASSWGVEREETQYF. The whole variable domain, filled in from reference TRBV9 and TRBJ2-5, reads DSGVTQTPKHLITATGQRVTLRCSPRSGDLSVYWYQQSLDQGLQFLIQYYNGEERAKGNILERFSAQQFPDLHSELNLSSLELGDSALYFCASSWGVEREETQYFGPGTRLLVL.

This chain connects TRBV7-3 to TRBJ1-1; D is undetermined. CDR1 and CDR2 from the germline V gene are SGHTA and FQGTGA. V was shortened by 4 bases and J by 2 bases, with 8 bases between the two germline ends. The length of the CDR3 is 13 residues. The CDR3 sequence: CASSSAGNTEAFF. The CDR3 DNA sequence: TGTGCCAGCAGCTCGGCAGGTAACACTGAAGCTTTCTTT.

This clone was counted between two and nine times. V usage is TRBV11-2 and J usage is TRBJ1-5; D is unresolved. The V end was cut by 5 bases, the J end by 3 bases, with 11 bases between. Germline V gene data show CDR1 as SGHAT and CDR2 as FQNNGV. CDR3 length equals 14 residues. The CDR3 protein is CASSAQPVNQPQHF. As DNA, the CDR3 is TGTGCCAGCAGCGCACAACCCGTCAATCAGCCCCAGCATTTT.

This CDR3 reads CASTQGSGSYEQYF. The CDR3, as DNA: TGTGCCAGTACTCAGGGTAGCGGGAGTTACGAGCAGTACTTC. The gene calls are TRBV19 and TRBJ2-7; 9 nucleotides line up with TRBD2. This CDR3 is 14 amino acids long. Germline trimming cut 7 bases from V and 4 bases from J; bases unmatched to any gene: 8. Germline CDR1 LNHDA, CDR2 SQIVND (reference sequence).